This TCR beta chain is from a study of blood T cell repertoires in COVID-19. With 8 bases removed from V and 5 bases from J, the gap between germline ends came to 18 bases. Germline V gene lookup returns CDR1 LNHDA and CDR2 SQIVND (reference sequence). The length of the CDR3 is 15 residues. The study drew participants aged 18 to 89 years from about two dozen US areas. Authors' methods: Nucleated cell number was recorded as an estimate derived from reference gene primer amplification. Sequencing was performed with immunoSEQ multiplex PCR; in TCRdb, only in-frame clones are kept and a portion is missing. Clonal size and the V and J genes are those of that table, whereas D and trimming came from the DNA. The sample gives 140,000 to 150,000 clones, 84% of which show up once; approximately 5.7% is in the top ten.

The sequenced sample was PBMCs or T cells enriched from blood (not recorded which). This clonotype was sampled from a woman in her fifties or sixties who had been exposed to COVID-19. The rearrangement joins TRBV19 to TRBJ2-2, with D possibly TRBD1 on 6 matching bases. The CDR3 sequence: CASLPQGSRTGELFF. The CDR3 bases are TGTGCCAGTCTCCCACAGGGAAGTAGGACCGGGGAGCTGTTTTTT.